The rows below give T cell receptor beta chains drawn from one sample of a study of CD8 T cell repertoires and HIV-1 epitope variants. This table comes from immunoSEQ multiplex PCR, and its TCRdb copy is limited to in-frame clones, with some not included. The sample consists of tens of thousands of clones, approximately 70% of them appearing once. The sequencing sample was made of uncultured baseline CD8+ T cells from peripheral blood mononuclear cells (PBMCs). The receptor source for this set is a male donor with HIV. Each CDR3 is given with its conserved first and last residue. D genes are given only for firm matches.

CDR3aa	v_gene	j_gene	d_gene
CATSRVRQGTDTQYF	TRBV15	TRBJ2-3	NA
CASSQVGPDTQYF	TRBV4-1	TRBJ2-3	NA
CASSLSSHYGYTF	TRBV19	TRBJ1-2	NA
CASSSARYQPQHF	TRBV6-5	TRBJ1-5	NA
CASSRGQFYEQYF	TRBV5-8	TRBJ2-7	TRBD1
CASSGQGGYEQYF	TRBV5-1	TRBJ2-7	TRBD1
CASSIGGAGIQETQYF	TRBV19	TRBJ2-5	NA
CASSLASTSGRSDTQYF	TRBV7-2	TRBJ2-3	TRBD2
CASFDVGDRGKFMNTEAFF	TRBV5-6	TRBJ1-1	TRBD1
CAWSAAFQGQETQYF	TRBV30	TRBJ2-5	NA
CASSFHGGNYGYTF	TRBV5-4	TRBJ1-2	NA
CSAGGEIETQYF	TRBV29-1	TRBJ2-5	TRBD2
CATSPEGMAGGFLDEQFF	TRBV15	TRBJ2-1	TRBD2
CASSQDRKGFRVNTEAFF	TRBV14	TRBJ1-1	NA
CASSPIAGGISYEQYF	TRBV27	TRBJ2-7	TRBD2
CASSLGRTGGFPGELFF	TRBV5-1	TRBJ2-2	TRBD1
CASSVGIRETQYF	TRBV9	TRBJ2-5	NA
CASSILSGSSYEQYF	TRBV19	TRBJ2-7	TRBD2
CASSPTGDSNQPQHF	TRBV7-8	TRBJ1-5	TRBD1
CASSLMLVAPYNEQFF	TRBV7-2	TRBJ2-1	NA
CASSWTGAGNQPQHF	TRBV28	TRBJ1-5	TRBD1
CASSFGGQGETQYF	TRBV7-9	TRBJ2-5	NA
CASNVQGSKNIQYF	TRBV28	TRBJ2-4	NA
CASSVAIGLGEAFF	TRBV9	TRBJ1-1	NA
CASSSLYEQYF	TRBV28	TRBJ2-7	NA
CASRSPSGQETQYF	TRBV6-5	TRBJ2-5	NA
CASSQDFHTGQETQYF	TRBV14	TRBJ2-5	NA
CASSLDATATEAFF	TRBV5-1	TRBJ1-1	NA
CASTADRGGEQYF	TRBV7-2	TRBJ2-7	TRBD1
CASSDGREGYEKLFF	TRBV7-9	TRBJ1-4	NA
CSVNPSGGRGDTQYF	TRBV29-1	TRBJ2-3	TRBD2
CSVEEDRGRDYEQYF	TRBV29-1	TRBJ2-7	TRBD1
CASSLSGGSDSPLHF	TRBV13	TRBJ1-6	NA
CASSPRLDAYNEQFF	TRBV9	TRBJ2-1	NA